This T cell receptor (beta chain) appears in the sequencing data of a study of OX40 agonist ivuxolimab in advanced cancers. Study background: The patients received ivuxolimab by intravenous route every 2 weeks at 0.01 to 10 mg/kg. Overall study results and limits: Among patients with partial responses at 0.1-3.0 mg/kg, clonal expansion was among the lowest.

Germline CDR1 reads SGHRS; CDR2 reads YFSETQ. V was shortened by 1 base and J by 5 bases, with 15 bases between the two germline ends. The CDR3 length is 15 residues. As for this clone: Its target is unknown.

Repertoires were generated with immunoSEQ multiplex PCR, while TCRdb's copy carries only in-frame clones and drops some. The table includes around 64,000 clones, roughly 80% detected once. The gene calls are TRBV5-1 and TRBJ2-5; the D gene could be TRBD1 or TRBD2 (5 bases each). The TCR was taken from an adult with an advanced solid tumor such as melanoma, head and neck, liver or kidney cancer. The material was CD4+ or CD8+ T cells sorted from blood, obtained in a trial of the OX40 agonist ivuxolimab. The CDR3 coding sequence is TGCGCCAGCAGCTTGTCCGGGACCGAAGGGGAGACCCAGTACTTC. This gives the protein CASSLSGTEGETQYF.